One and the same sample provided the 21 T cell receptor beta chains below, sequenced in a study of blood T cell repertoires in COVID-19. Data came from immunoSEQ multiplex PCR; TCRdb stores just in-frame clones and leaves some out. The sample includes about 75,000 clones, 74% seen only once; the top ten take 2.5% to 3%. The sequenced sample was peripheral blood. Receptors originate from a human donor with acute or convalescent COVID-19. The donor label of this sample is uncertain.

The chain carries TRBV6-6 and TRBJ2-7; D unresolved. Looked up from germline, CDR1 is MNHNY and CDR2 is SVGAGI (reference sequence). This CDR3 has 13 amino acids. V dropped 7 bases and J dropped 0 bases, with 10 bases sitting between them. The CDR3 nucleotides are TGTGCCAGCACTCTGGCATACTCCTACGAGCAGTACTTC. It codes for CASTLAYSYEQYF.

The rearrangement links TRBV28 to TRBJ1-6; 7 bases map to TRBD1. In germline, CDR1 is MDHEN, CDR2 SYDVKM. V shed 6 bases and J 5 bases; nucleotides not matched to a gene: 13. There are 17 residues in the CDR3. This chain's CDR3 is CASRPLLGQAHNSPLHF. The CDR3 region has the DNA TGTGCCAGCAGACCCCTGCTCGGACAGGCCCATAATTCACCCCTCCACTTT.

There are a few counts of this clone. J is TRBJ2-1 and V is TRBV29-1, with 8 bases aligning to TRBD2. After removal of 4 bases from V and 9 bases from J, the junction contained 8 bases not matched to a gene. The length of the CDR3 is 13 residues. Germline lookup yields CDR1 SQVTM and CDR2 ANQGSEA. As DNA, the CDR3 is TGCAGCGTTGGGTTGGGCCTAGCGGGTGAGCAGTTCTTC. Translated, it gives CSVGLGLAGEQFF.

The CDR3 is CASHRRGTRMLGAFF. In DNA form, the CDR3 reads TGTGCCAGTCATCGAAGGGGGACAAGGATGCTTGGGGCTTTCTTT. The rearrangement links TRBV19 to TRBJ1-1; a possible D gene is TRBD1 (6 bases). There are 15 residues in the CDR3. The ends were cut back, 8 bases at V and 11 bases at J, with 27 bases in the middle. Germline V gene sequence: CDR1 LNHDA, CDR2 SQIVND (reference sequence).

J is TRBJ1-2 and V is TRBV2; D gene uncertain. Trimming shortened V by 2 bases and J by 3 bases, and 13 bases separated the two germline ends. Per the germline V gene, CDR1 is SNHLY and CDR2 is FYNNEI. The CDR3 is made up of 15 amino acids. Here the CDR3 reads CASSELVRADYGYTF. CDR3 in DNA: TGTGCCAGCAGTGAATTGGTGAGGGCAGACTATGGCTACACCTTC.

The chain links TRBV9 to TRBJ2-1, with 8 bases lining up with TRBD2. Germline V gives CDR1 SGDLS, CDR2 YYNGEE. The CDR3 contains 19 residues. With V trimmed by 2 bases and J by 1 base, 14 bases remained unmatched. The CDR3 spells CASSVNPGSGSFSYNEQFF. CDR3 nucleotide sequence: TGTGCCAGCAGCGTTAACCCGGGGAGCGGGAGCTTTTCCTACAATGAGCAGTTCTTC.

The sample holds a few counts of this clone. A much larger clonotype is one base distant, so this may be a read error. The CDR3 spells CASSFDRGGEQFF. Here the CDR3 DNA reads TGTGCCAGCAGCTTCGACAGGGGAGGCGAGCAGTTCTTC. This chain uses TRBV7-2 with TRBJ2-1, with 8 bases lining up with TRBD1. CDR1 is SGHTA and CDR2 is FQGNSA in the germline V gene. V lost 3 bases and J lost 10; bases outside the gene matches: 5. CDR3 length equals 13 residues.

The chain combines TRBV19 with TRBJ2-1; D is possibly TRBD2 (6 bases). From germline, CDR1 is LNHDA and CDR2 SQIVND (reference sequence). The CDR3 loop spans 11 amino acids. Trimming pared 7 bases from V and 10 bases from J, leaving 11 bases between. CDR3 DNA sequence: TGTGCCAGTACCCTAGGGAGGGAGCAGTTCTTC. It yields the protein CASTLGREQFF.

The V and J genes are TRBV2 and TRBJ2-4, with 8 positions matching TRBD2. This CDR3 is built from 15 residues. J lost 4 bases, V lost 6 bases, and 8 bases had no gene match. The V gene's germline CDR1 is SNHLY and CDR2 FYNNEI. The DNA for the CDR3 is TGTGCCAGCAGGGCTCGGGCGGGGGGTAAAAACATTCAGTACTTC. Amino acids: CASRARAGGKNIQYF.

The gene calls are TRBV7-8 and TRBJ1-3; D is perhaps TRBD1 (6 bases). The CDR3 is made up of 14 amino acids. CDR1 and CDR2 from the germline V gene are SGHVS and FQNEAQ. V dropped 5 bases and J dropped 2 bases, with 10 bases sitting between them. In DNA form, the CDR3 reads TGTGCCAGCAGCCAACCAGGGGCTGGAAACACCATATATTTT. Residues: CASSQPGAGNTIYF.

The genes are TRBV6-5 and TRBJ1-6; no firm D call. Trimming removed 6 bases at V and 7 bases at J, with 10 bases between. From germline, CDR1 is MNHEY and CDR2 SVGAGI. CDR3 size: 13 residues. The CDR3 coding sequence is TGTGCCAGCAGCCGGGAGATGAATTCACCCCTCCACTTT. This translates into CASSREMNSPLHF.

The V and J genes are TRBV4-2 and TRBJ1-5; D unclear. CDR3 length: 15 amino acids. V shed 0 bases and J shed 0 bases, with 6 bases lying between them. Germline assignment: CDR1 LGHNA and CDR2 YNFKEQ. The CDR3 nucleotides read TGTGCCAGCAGCCAAGATCGGGGTAGCAATCAGCCCCAGCATTTT. Protein product: CASSQDRGSNQPQHF.

The chain carries TRBV7-2 and TRBJ2-3; no clear D gene. CDR3 length: 14 amino acids. Looked up from germline, CDR1 is SGHTA and CDR2 is FQGNSA. With 0 bases removed from V and 5 bases from J, the gap between germline ends came to 9 bases. The CDR3 coding sequence is TGTGCCAGCAGCTTAGCGGAGACCAGAGATACGCAGTATTTT. It yields the protein CASSLAETRDTQYF. Full variable domain (outside the CDR3, taken from reference TRBV7-2 and TRBJ2-3): GAGVSQSPSNKVTEKGKDVELRCDPISGHTALYWYRQSLGQGLEFLIYFQGNSAPDKSGLPSDRFSAERTGGSVSTLTIQRTQQEDSAVYLCASSLAETRDTQYFGPGTRLTVL.

DNA for the CDR3: TGTGCCAGCAGCCTTACGGGTGTACGAACTGAAGCTTTCTTT. It codes for CASSLTGVRTEAFF. The chain joins TRBV7-3 to TRBJ1-1; D uncertain. V gave up 5 bases and J gave up 5 bases, with 15 bases separating them. The CDR3 length is 14 residues. Germline V gene sequence: CDR1 SGHTA, CDR2 FQGTGA.

The chain couples TRBV24-1 to TRBJ1-2; D might be TRBD1 (6 bases). Trimming shortened V by 3 bases and J by 7 bases, and 11 bases separated the two germline ends. The CDR3 sequence is 13 residues long. The germline V gene has CDR1 KGHDR and CDR2 SFDVKD. The CDR3 DNA follows: TGTGCCACCAGTGATGCTACAGGGTTTGGCTACACCTTC. This encodes CATSDATGFGYTF.

This rearrangement joins TRBV6-5 to TRBJ1-3, with 11 nucleotides matching TRBD1. This CDR3 is built from 14 residues. CDR1 and CDR2 from the germline V gene are MNHEY and SVGAGI. With 11 bases clipped from V and 4 bases from J, the junction kept 7 bases outside the gene matches. CDR3 loop: CAYMGTGGGNTIYF. The CDR3 nucleotides read TGTGCCTACATGGGGACAGGGGGAGGAAACACCATATATTTT.

This chain joins TRBV7-3 and TRBJ2-3, with 8 bases identical to TRBD2. J was trimmed by 6 bases and V by 5 bases; bases with no gene match: 10. CDR1 SGHTA and CDR2 FQGTGA come from the germline V gene. The CDR3 runs to 15 residues. The DNA for the CDR3 is TGTGCCAGCAGCCAAGTGGCGGGAGGCGCGGATACGCAGTATTTT. Its translation: CASSQVAGGADTQYF.

This clone was observed many times. The chain couples TRBV5-6 to TRBJ2-7; 7 bases line up with TRBD1. The CDR3 is 16 residues long. V shed 0 bases, J shed 5 bases, and the junction held 11 bases outside the gene matches. Per the germline V gene, CDR1 is SGHDT and CDR2 is YYEEEE. The DNA of the CDR3 is TGTGCCAGCAGCTTGGGGGTGCCGACAGGGAGCGACGAGCAGTACTTC. Its protein is CASSLGVPTGSDEQYF.

This clone turned up a few times. The rearrangement joins TRBV7-2 to TRBJ2-7, with 7 bases aligning to TRBD2. The CDR3 covers 15 residues. The germline gives CDR1 SGHTA, CDR2 FQGNSA. Trimming cost V 5 bases and J 6 bases; bases outside gene matches: 13. This CDR3 reads CASSESTGGRGEQYF. The CDR3, as DNA: TGTGCCAGCAGCGAATCAACGGGAGGACGCGGCGAGCAGTACTTC.

The chain combines TRBV12-5 with TRBJ2-7, with 10 nucleotides matching TRBD1. This CDR3 spans 17 amino acids. Per germline, CDR1 LGHNT and CDR2 FRNRAP. The V segment lost 1 base and the J segment 2 bases; nucleotides outside the gene matches: 8. The CDR3 bases are TGTGCTAGTGGTTTGGCGACCGGGACAGGGGTCGCCTACGAGCAGTACTTC. Protein product: CASGLATGTGVAYEQYF.

This sequence joins TRBV15 and TRBJ2-7; D is possibly TRBD2 (5 bases). Germline V CDR1 and CDR2: LNHNV, YYDKDF (reference sequence). V dropped 1 base and J dropped 5 bases, with 15 bases sitting between them. The CDR3 loop spans 15 amino acids. The CDR3 sequence is CATSRVRSGMDEQYF. The CDR3, as DNA: TGTGCCACCAGCAGAGTACGCTCCGGGATGGACGAGCAGTACTTC.